The next 18 T cell receptor beta chains were all read from a single sample in a study of PD-1 blockade in classical Hodgkin lymphoma. Every patient had relapsed following autologous stem cell transplantation, and cohorts differed in brentuximab vedotin exposure. The assay was immunoSEQ multiplex PCR, and TCRdb's table has in-frame clones only and misses some. The profile shows 21,000 or so clones, over 75% of them singletons. The specimen was peripheral blood mononuclear cells (PBMCs), collected before the second cycle of nivolumab. These receptors originate from a human donor with classical Hodgkin lymphoma.

The count of this clone is one. This chain joins TRBV18 and TRBJ1-2; possibly TRBD1 for D (6 bases). The V and J ends lost 1 base and 8 bases respectively, with 17 bases between them. Germline CDR1 is KGHSH and CDR2 is LQKENI. There are 15 residues in the CDR3. The chain's CDR3 is CASSPQDSTRGGYTF. In nucleotides, the CDR3 is TGTGCCAGCTCACCACAGGACAGTACCAGGGGAGGCTACACCTTC.

V is TRBV5-6 and J is TRBJ2-7; no clear D. The V end was cut by 4 bases, the J end by 2 bases, with 4 bases between. Germline V lookup: CDR1 SGHDT, CDR2 YYEEEE. CDR3 size: 11 residues. CDR3 sequence (DNA): TGTGCCAGCAGCCGCGCCTACGAGCAGTACGTC. It yields the protein CASSRAYEQYV.

The chain joins TRBV5-4 to TRBJ2-7, with D perhaps assigned TRBD1 or TRBD2 (5 bases each). The CDR3 contains 15 residues. V was shortened by 4 bases and J by 1 base, with 15 bases between the two germline ends. Looked up from germline, CDR1 is SGHNT and CDR2 is YYREEE (reference sequence). The CDR3 coding sequence is TGTGCCAGCAGCAGGACCGGGACCCAGTCCTACGAGCAGTACTTC. Translation gives CASSRTGTQSYEQYF.

The count of this clone is one. The V gene is TRBV5-1, the J gene TRBJ1-4; D uncertain. This CDR3 has 15 amino acids. Between the trimmed V and J ends, which lost 4 bases and 0 bases, there was a span of 10 bases. Germline V CDR1 and CDR2: SGHRS, YFSETQ. In nucleotides, the CDR3 is TGCGCCAGCAGCCAATCCTTTGCAACTAATGAAAAACTGTTTTTT. Protein sequence: CASSQSFATNEKLFF.

The V call is TRBV7-2, the J call TRBJ2-5; D might be TRBD1 (7 bases). The V gene lost 2 bases and the J gene lost 5 bases, with 15 bases spanning the gap. CDR3 length equals 15 residues. The germline V gene encodes CDR1 SGHTA and CDR2 FQGNSA. The CDR3 coding sequence is TGTGCCAGCAGCTTAAGGGAGGACAGGTGGGAGACCCAGTACTTC. This encodes CASSLREDRWETQYF.

The J gene is TRBJ1-3, the V gene TRBV19; D possibly corresponds to TRBD1 (6 bases). This CDR3 contains 16 residues. Germline CDR1 is LNHDA and CDR2 is SQIVND (reference sequence). The ends were cut back, 10 bases at V and 0 bases at J, with 19 bases in the middle. In DNA form, the CDR3 reads TGTGCCACTACCAGCGGGGGCCTTTCCTCTGGAAACACCATATATTTT. Its protein is CATTSGGLSSGNTIYF.

The table lists this clone with a few counts. This sequence joins TRBV5-4 and TRBJ2-5; D may be TRBD2 (5 bases). Germline V gene sequence: CDR1 SGHNT, CDR2 YYREEE (reference sequence). V dropped 0 bases and J dropped 5 bases, with 20 bases sitting between them. The CDR3 has 17 amino acids. The CDR3 bases are TGTGCCAGCAGCTTGGTTGGCAGCGGAGAGGGTAGGGAGACCCAGTACTTC. Translated, it gives CASSLVGSGEGRETQYF.

V and J are TRBV7-2 and TRBJ2-7, with D tentatively TRBD1 (6 bases). Germline CDR1 is SGHTA and CDR2 is FQGNSA. V was trimmed by 5 bases and J by 6 bases, leaving 11 bases between them. This CDR3 has 12 amino acids. CDR3 loop: CASSVQGSEQYF. In DNA form, the CDR3 reads TGTGCCAGCAGCGTACAGGGTTCCGAGCAGTACTTC.

The CDR3 nucleotides read TGTGCCAGCTCTCCGAAAGAGACCCAGTACTTC. It specifies CASSPKETQYF. V and J are TRBV6-1 and TRBJ2-5; D is ambiguous. V gave up 8 bases and J gave up 3 bases, with 7 bases separating them. CDR1 MNHNS and CDR2 SASEGT come from the germline V gene. This CDR3 contains 11 residues.

This clone was seen once. V usage is TRBV19 and J usage is TRBJ1-5; D gene ambiguous. The length of the CDR3 is 14 residues. Trimming pared 1 base from V and 2 bases from J, leaving 6 bases between. Germline-derived CDR1 and CDR2 are LNHDA and SQIVND (reference sequence). The chain's CDR3 is CASSIVHGNQPQHF. The CDR3 nucleotides read TGTGCCAGTAGTATAGTCCACGGCAATCAGCCCCAGCATTTT.

In nucleotides, the CDR3 is TGTGCCAGCAGTTTACAGGACTACGAGCAGTACTTC. It encodes CASSLQDYEQYF. This chain uses TRBV6-1 with TRBJ2-7; tentatively, D is TRBD1 (5 bases). Germline lookup yields CDR1 MNHNS and CDR2 SASEGT. This CDR3 is 12 amino acids long. V was pared by 5 bases and J by 3 bases, with 8 bases between.

The rearrangement links TRBV6-6 to TRBJ1-2, with 8 nucleotides matching TRBD1. Germline CDR1 and CDR2: MNHNY and SVGAGI (reference sequence). There are 13 residues in the CDR3. Germline trimming cut 5 bases from V and 4 bases from J; bases unmatched to any gene: 3. The CDR3 protein is CASSETGAYGYTF. The CDR3 DNA reads as TGTGCCAGCAGTGAGACAGGGGCCTATGGCTACACCTTC.

This clone was seen once. This chain connects TRBV10-3 to TRBJ2-5, with 11 bases aligning to TRBD1. Germline V gene data show CDR1 as ENHRY and CDR2 as SYGVKD. The CDR3 sequence is 14 residues long. V dropped 6 bases and J dropped 6; count of bases not matched to a gene: 6. The CDR3 DNA reads as TGTGCCATCAGCGCTGGACAGGGGGCTCAGACCCAGTACTTC. This sequence encodes CAISAGQGAQTQYF.

The CDR3 spells CASSVAPLLTGSGELFF. The CDR3 bases are TGTGCCAGCAGCGTAGCTCCCCTCTTAACGGGATCCGGGGAGCTGTTTTTT. The chain carries TRBV9 and TRBJ2-2; maybe TRBD2 (5 bases). Germline V gives CDR1 SGDLS, CDR2 YYNGEE. Trimming left V 0 bases short and J 6 bases short, with 18 bases between. The CDR3 extends over 17 amino acids.

The chain is built from TRBV9 and TRBJ2-5, with D possibly being TRBD1 (5 bases). The germline V and J ends were trimmed by 3 bases and 5 bases, with 17 bases remaining between them. CDR1 is SGDLS and CDR2 is YYNGEE in the germline V gene. The CDR3 extends over 15 amino acids. The CDR3 spells CASSAVGVTAETQYF. For the CDR3, the DNA is TGTGCCAGCAGCGCGGTAGGCGTGACAGCTGAGACCCAGTACTTC.

The V and J genes are TRBV5-1 and TRBJ1-5, with TRBD1 as a possible D gene (5 bases). From germline, CDR1 is SGHRS and CDR2 YFSETQ. V shed 4 bases and J shed 2 bases, with 10 bases lying between them. The CDR3 extends over 14 amino acids. In DNA form, the CDR3 reads TGCGCCAGCAGCCAAGGAGGGGGCAATCAGCCCCAGCATTTT. Amino acid sequence: CASSQGGGNQPQHF. Looking up the rest from reference TRBV5-1 and TRBJ1-5 gives the full variable domain: KAGVTQTPRYLIKTRGQQVTLSCSPISGHRSVSWYQQTPGQGLQFLFEYFSETQRNKGNFPGRFSGRQFSNSRSEMNVSTLELGDSALYLCASSQGGGNQPQHFGDGTRLSIL.

In this sample, this clone turned up a few times. V is TRBV2 and J is TRBJ2-1, with D perhaps being TRBD1 or TRBD2 (5 bases each). The germline V gene has CDR1 SNHLY and CDR2 FYNNEI. The CDR3 is 13 amino acids. V was cut by 11 bases and J by 9 bases, with 20 bases left in between. CDR3 residues: CAVPGRPRTEQFF. The CDR3 DNA reads TGTGCCGTGCCGGGACGACCCCGAACTGAGCAGTTCTTC.

This clone was detected once. The chain combines TRBV27 with TRBJ2-7, with D possibly TRBD2 on 5 matching bases. The germline gives CDR1 MNHEY, CDR2 SMNVEV (reference sequence). The CDR3 runs to 14 residues. Trimming cost V 2 bases and J 7 bases, with 15 bases left between them. The CDR3 sequence is CASSLSGPLGEQYF. CDR3 coding DNA: TGTGCCAGCAGTTTAAGCGGCCCCTTGGGAGAGCAGTACTTC.